This T cell receptor beta chain was sequenced during a study of blood T cell repertoires in COVID-19. Overall study context: Sources were T cells, B-cell-depleted T cells, or PBMCs; the material itself was cDNA or gDNA.

With V trimmed by 8 bases and J by 2 bases, 17 bases remained unmatched. Looked up from germline, CDR1 is SNHLY and CDR2 is FYNNEI. This CDR3 has 19 residues. This clone was recorded only once. The data were produced by immunoSEQ multiplex PCR, yet TCRdb's version contains in-frame clones alone and is incomplete. Among roughly 240,000 clones listed, more than 75% were seen once. The chain joins TRBV2 to TRBJ2-3; 12 nucleotides match TRBD1. This TCR came from an older woman who had recovered from COVID-19. Sequencing used peripheral blood. CDR3 protein: CASQWVGTGGWSHTDTQYF. The DNA for the CDR3 is TGTGCCAGCCAGTGGGTTGGGACAGGGGGCTGGTCCCACACAGATACGCAGTATTTT.